This T cell receptor (beta chain) was obtained from a study of blood T cell repertoires in COVID-19. About the study: Acute and convalescent COVID-19 samples came from the United States, Italy and Spain. T cells, B-cell-depleted T cells, or PBMCs supplied cDNA or gDNA.

Methods used by the authors: The assay estimated nucleated cells by amplifying reference gene primers. Some clones are missing from TCRdb's copy, which holds only in-frame ones; the method was immunoSEQ multiplex PCR. For V, J and clone size, that table is used; D and trimming come from the DNA. Counted here are 120,000 to 150,000 clones, around 84% occurring once; the ten biggest clones make up roughly 13%. V lost 4 bases and J lost 0, with 13 bases in between. The CDR3 spans 15 residues. The germline V gene has CDR1 MNHEY and CDR2 SVGAGI. Sequencing was performed on peripheral blood. The TCR comes from a man between 60 and 70 years old with active or convalescent COVID-19. This chain links TRBV6-5 with TRBJ2-7; D is uncertain. The chain's CDR3 is CASSLSRAGSYEQYF. In DNA form, the CDR3 reads TGTGCCAGCAGTTTGTCCCGTGCAGGCTCCTACGAGCAGTACTTC.